The sequence of this TCR beta chain was determined in a study of T cell changes during pregnancy in multiple sclerosis. Generated by immunoSEQ multiplex PCR, the TCRdb table keeps only in-frame clones and is missing some. In the table there are about 120,000 clones, roughly 92% of which are singletons. This CDR3 region has 15 residues. V gave up 0 bases and J gave up 6 bases; unmatched junction bases: 2. Germline V CDR1 and CDR2: SGHNT, YYREEE (reference sequence). Sequencing was performed on peripheral blood, taken before pregnancy. This chain links TRBV5-4 with TRBJ2-3; the match to TRBD2 covers 12 bases. The sequence came from a female donor with multiple sclerosis, enrolled in a pregnancy study. CDR3 residues: CASSLGTSGTDTQYF. CDR3 sequence (DNA): TGTGCCAGCAGCTTGGGGACTAGCGGGACGGATACGCAGTATTTT. The entire variable domain, with the rest obtained from reference TRBV5-4 and TRBJ2-3, is as follows: ETGVTQSPTHLIKTRGQQVTLRCSSQSGHNTVSWYQQALGQGPQFIFQYYREEENGRGNFPPRFSGLQFPNYSSELNVNALELDDSALYLCASSLGTSGTDTQYFGPGTRLTVL.